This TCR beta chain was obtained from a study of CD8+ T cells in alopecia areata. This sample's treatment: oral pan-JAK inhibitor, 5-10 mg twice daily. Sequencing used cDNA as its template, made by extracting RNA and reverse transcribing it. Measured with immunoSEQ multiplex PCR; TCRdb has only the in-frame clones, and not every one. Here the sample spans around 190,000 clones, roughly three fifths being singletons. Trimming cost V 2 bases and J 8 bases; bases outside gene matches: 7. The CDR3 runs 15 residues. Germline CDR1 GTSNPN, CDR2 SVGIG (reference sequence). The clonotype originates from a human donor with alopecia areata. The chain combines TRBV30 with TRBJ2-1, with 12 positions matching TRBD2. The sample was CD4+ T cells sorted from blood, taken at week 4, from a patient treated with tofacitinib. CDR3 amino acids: CAWSRLAGAIDEQFF. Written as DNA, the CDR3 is TGTGCCTGGAGTAGACTAGCGGGAGCAATTGATGAGCAGTTCTTC. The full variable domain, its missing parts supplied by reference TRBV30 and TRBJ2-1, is SQTIHQWPATLVQPVGSPLSLECTVEGTSNPNLYWYRQAAGRGLQLLFYSVGIGQISSEVPQNLSASRPQDRQFILSSKKLLLSDSGFYLCAWSRLAGAIDEQFFGPGTRLTVL.